There are a few counts of the clone carrying this TCR beta chain. Its specificity is not known. Using 10 ml of fresh peripheral blood, PBMCs were prepared. Researchers took RNA transcripts and amplified the TCR beta CDR3 regions from them. Initially, a first-round RT-PCR of the TCR CDR3 employed the HTBI primer set. TCRdb processed the multiplex PCR reads anew with MiXCR; each CDR3 protein has one entry. This table has under 400,000 distinct CDR3 sequences, 20% to 25% appearing once. The CDR3 runs to 15 residues. CDR1 is SGHRS, CDR2 YFSETQ, per germline. Trimming left V 0 bases short and J 3 bases short, with 13 bases between. This sample was taken from a study of T cells in Graves' hyperthyroidism and ophthalmopathy. Study-wide points: For ophthalmopathy, model prediction preceded onset by a median 6.5 months. Most thyroid clonotypes expanded above 0.001 were also detected in blood.

The chain is built from TRBV5-1 and TRBJ2-7; tentative D call: TRBD1 (6 bases). The specimen sequenced was blood. The source of this sequence is a man between 45 and 60 years old with Graves' hyperthyroidism. CDR3 bases: TGCGCCAGCAGCTTGGACAGGGTTGAGGGCTACGAGCAGTACTTC. This gives the protein CASSLDRVEGYEQYF. Full variable domain (rest looked up from reference TRBV5-1 and TRBJ2-7): KAGVTQTPRYLIKTRGQQVTLSCSPISGHRSVSWYQQTPGQGLQFLFEYFSETQRNKGNFPGRFSGRQFSNSRSEMNVSTLELGDSALYLCASSLDRVEGYEQYFGPGTRLTVT.